The clone carrying this TCR beta chain was detected once. This sample is drawn from a study of CD8 T cells in Susac syndrome. An input of roughly 0.5 to 1 ug of RNA was subjected to reverse transcription using random hexamers. An immunoSEQ multiplex PCR generated amplified TCR beta CDR3 products spanning 54 Vbeta and 13 Jbeta. One entry per CDR3 protein, called by TCRdb with MiXCR from the immunoSEQ multiplex PCR reads. The sample holds 150,000 or so distinct CDR3 sequences, 80% to 95% seen once. This CDR3 comprises 12 residues. Trimming removed 6 bases at V and 11 bases at J, with 16 bases between. The germline V gene has CDR1 MNHEY and CDR2 SVGAGI. Sequencing targeted TCR beta in blood CD8+ and CD4+ T cells. Controls matched for age and sex were healthy donors.

This sequence originates from a human donor in good health. Material for sequencing was CD4+ T cells from PBMCs. V is TRBV6-5 and J is TRBJ1-1; tentative D call: TRBD1 (5 bases). The chain's CDR3 is CASRGTGGGAFF. As DNA, the CDR3 is TGTGCCAGCAGAGGGACGGGCGGGGGGGCTTTCTTT.